One sample yielded the 5 T cell receptor beta chains listed below, sequenced in a study of vaccination and CD4 T cells after COVID-19. Treatment given: approximately nine-day PBMC culture with coronavirus spike peptide pools or control peptides (ViraFEST assay). Scientists ran DNA taken from cultured CD4+ T cells through the Oncomine TCR Beta short-read assay for sequencing. TCRdb passed the PCR reads through MiXCR, listing each CDR3 protein once. The data hold some 18,000 distinct CDR3 sequences, with around 80% observed a single time. Their antigens are not known. The material sequenced was CD4+ T cells from blood, cultured in vitro, taken after SARS-CoV-2 vaccination. All receptors come from a human donor who received a COVID-19 vaccine.

V gene TRBV6-1 combines with J gene TRBJ2-3; D gene ambiguous. Germline V CDR1 and CDR2: MNHNS, SASEGT. This CDR3 has 17 amino acids. V lost 3 bases and J 0 bases, leaving 16 bases between the germline ends. This CDR3 reads CASSDYILGFSTDTQYF. In nucleotides, the CDR3 is TGTGCCAGCAGTGACTATATTCTTGGGTTTAGCACAGATACGCAGTATTTT.

This clonotype was seen more than once but under ten times. The rearrangement joins TRBV24-1 to TRBJ2-2, with 9 positions matching TRBD1. With 4 bases clipped from V and 4 bases from J, the junction kept 6 bases outside the gene matches. Per germline, CDR1 KGHDR and CDR2 SFDVKD. There are 16 residues in the CDR3. CDR3 DNA sequence: TGTGCCACCAGTGACCCCGGGACAGGGACCACCGGGGAGCTGTTTTTT. As protein: CATSDPGTGTTGELFF.

The chain combines TRBV2 with TRBJ1-2, with a possible D match to TRBD1 (5 bases). The V and J ends lost 8 bases and 2 bases respectively, with 12 bases between them. The CDR3 is 13 amino acids. Germline V CDR1 and CDR2: SNHLY, FYNNEI. DNA for the CDR3: TGTGCCAGCCGGGACTGGAGGAACTATGGCTACACCTTC. Its protein product is CASRDWRNYGYTF.

V and J are TRBV10-3 and TRBJ1-2; D is possibly TRBD1 (6 bases). Germline V lookup: CDR1 ENHRY, CDR2 SYGVKD. CDR3 length: 15 amino acids. Deletions cut 4 bases from V and 5 bases from J, with 17 bases between. The chain's CDR3 is CAISVRETGQYGYTF. The DNA of the CDR3 is TGTGCCATCAGTGTGAGGGAGACAGGTCAATATGGCTACACCTTC.

By share, this clonotype counts as medium-sized. The V and J genes are TRBV20-1 and TRBJ2-5; the D gene is possibly TRBD1 (5 bases). This CDR3 has 13 residues. CDR1 is DFQATT and CDR2 is SNEGSKA in the germline V gene (reference sequence). Trimming stripped 2 bases from V and 1 base from J, with 8 bases between. In nucleotides, the CDR3 is TGCAGTGCTAGAACAGGCCTCCAAGAGACCCAGTACTTC. Translated: CSARTGLQETQYF.